Described below is a single TCR beta chain sequence and its context. What it binds is not known. This CDR3 has 14 residues. V lost 6 bases to trimming and J lost 2 bases; unmatched junction nucleotides: 2. CDR1 and CDR2 (germline): SNHLY, FYNNEI. This entry belongs to a study of OX40 agonist ivuxolimab in advanced cancers. Notes on the study in general: Mean expanded clone counts were higher in CD8+ than CD4+ T cells. Normalized expansion of T-cell clones was also low for some nonresponders.

The repertoire was sequenced with immunoSEQ multiplex PCR; TCRdb's copy has only in-frame clones and lacks some. The table records approximately 97,000 clones, 80% to 90% of them present only once. This TCR came from an adult with an advanced solid tumor such as melanoma, head and neck, liver or kidney cancer. The chain carries TRBV2 and TRBJ1-5; 9 nucleotides agree with TRBD1. The sample was CD4+ or CD8+ T cells sorted from blood, taken in a trial of the OX40 agonist ivuxolimab. CDR3 loop: CASRRQGGNQPQHF. The CDR3 bases are TGTGCCAGCAGACGACAGGGGGGCAATCAGCCCCAGCATTTT.